This TCR beta chain was found in a study of PD-1 blockade in classical Hodgkin lymphoma (dated by TCRdb to 2018 to 2021). Study-level background: Nivolumab dosing was 3 mg/kg intravenously every 2 weeks, continuing until either disease progression or unacceptable toxicity. The study used TCR beta sequencing and CyTOF to define a peripheral blood immune signature of response to PD-1 blockade in classical Hodgkin lymphoma.

What this sample's time point label stands for: cycle 1 day 1 (C1D1), immediately before nivolumab initiation. Relapse after autologous stem cell transplantation had occurred in all trial patients, and cohorts A, B and C were distinguished by prior brentuximab vedotin exposure. The trial cohort included some 53 patients with relapsed/refractory classical Hodgkin lymphoma, and each patient had a best overall response of complete response, partial response or progressive disease. Single-agent nivolumab was administered to trial patients in the multi-cohort phase II CheckMate 205 trial. An independent review committee assessed best overall response by applying the 2007 International Working Group response criteria. Trial PBMCs were collected just before the start of nivolumab (C1D1) and during therapy at cycle 2 day 1 and cycle 4 day 1. After peripheral blood was drawn into 8 mL Vacutainer Cell Preparation Tubes, PBMCs were isolated by centrifugation and then cryopreserved.

This clone was counted between two and nine times. The antigen it binds to is not known. No clone much larger than this one lies a single base away; base qualities are absent. The study at large found these results: CD4+ but not CD8+ TCR diversity rose significantly by C4D1 (p=0.0027 vs p=0.16), most apparent in complete responders (p=0.02). Trial patients achieving complete response had baseline diversity similar to newly diagnosed patients, whereas partial responders and progressors had significantly lower diversity. Lower diversity was observed in patients in whom nivolumab was started less than 1 year after ASCT, and these patients were excluded from later analyses so that confounding by immune reconstitution would be avoided. Baseline TCR diversity was reported to be lower in newly diagnosed patients than in healthy donors and to be lower still in relapsed/refractory patients. The study was restricted to a single clinical trial cohort, and the causes of repertoire differences, possibly disease activity or prior therapy, were left undefined.

Measured from the cysteine to the phenylalanine, the CDR3 is 14 residues long. Here the CDR3 DNA is all that survives: 42 bases in frame from base 1. The germline V gene (reference sequence) yields SEHNR for CDR1 and FQNEAQ for CDR2. Relative to germline, V is missing 4 bases and J is missing 5 bases, with 8 bases of the junction outside any gene match. Genomic DNA was isolated using the Qiagen DNeasy kit from unsorted PBMCs as well as from negatively selected CD4+ and CD8+ fractions. Amplification of TCR beta CDR3 regions was done by immunoSEQ multiplex PCR with primers that anneal to V and J segments. A synthetic immune receptor repertoire was used to minimize amplification bias, and any remaining bias was removed computationally after sequencing. The paper's data handling went like this. Custom Python scripts were used to quantify repertoire diversity as the Shannon entropy index. Unsorted, CD4+ and CD8+ repertoires were analyzed separately, except for combined analyses in which CD4+ and CD8+ sequences were merged in silico. Clonal expansion was defined as at least a 2-fold frequency increase after treatment relative to C1D1, with a pseudocount of 0.5 for undetected baseline clones. Singleton clones were defined as clones with 0 or 1 copy at C1D1, and non-singleton clones were defined as clones with 2 or more copies. By matching protein sequences in sorted samples from the same patient, clones expanded in unsorted samples were annotated as CD4+, CD8+ or unknown. Wilcoxon tests on paired samples were used to test changes in diversity from C1D1 to C4D1. TCRdb obtained this table from immuneACCESS and retained in-frame rearrangements with V and J assigned. These tables miss some clones; where compared with another copy, unresolved V genes account for less than half of the shortfall, and the remainder is unexplained. The DNA gave D and trimming, while V, J and clone size come from that table. Across this sample there are about 22,000 clones, with approximately 70% seen only once. The ten largest clones take up more than 3% of the sample.

The chain couples TRBV7-9 to TRBJ2-7; TRBD1 aligns with 7 central bases. The source material was peripheral blood mononuclear cells (PBMCs), sampled at baseline. The TCR comes from a human donor with classical Hodgkin lymphoma. The sequenced DNA: TGTGCCAGCAGCTGGGACAGATCCGGGGACGAGCAGTACTTC. It translates as CASSWDRSGDEQYF.